The source of this T cell receptor (beta chain) is a study of Ad26.COV2.S vaccination and SARS-CoV-2 variants. Assay used: immunoSEQ multiplex PCR; TCRdb lists only in-frame clones, some missing. The profile shows 300,000 to 400,000 clones, 75% to 90% of them singletons. Treatment denoted: 15 to 20 received Ad26.COV2.S at low or high dose, single or two shots; 5 received placebo; per-sample allocation not given. Sampling was done on day 63 after the first vaccine or placebo injection. Per germline, CDR1 LGHNA and CDR2 YSLEER. The CDR3 has 13 residues. V was clipped by 1 base and J by 6 bases; unmatched bases: 2.

The V and J genes are TRBV4-3 and TRBJ1-1; 7 bases map to TRBD1. Source: peripheral blood, taken in a trial of Ad26.COV2.S vaccine versus placebo. The source of this sequence is a person aged 18 to 59 who received the Ad26.COV2.S COVID-19 vaccine or a placebo. CDR3 nucleotides: TGCGCCAGCAGCCAAGTCGGGACAGCTGAAGCTTTCTTT. It codes for CASSQVGTAEAFF.